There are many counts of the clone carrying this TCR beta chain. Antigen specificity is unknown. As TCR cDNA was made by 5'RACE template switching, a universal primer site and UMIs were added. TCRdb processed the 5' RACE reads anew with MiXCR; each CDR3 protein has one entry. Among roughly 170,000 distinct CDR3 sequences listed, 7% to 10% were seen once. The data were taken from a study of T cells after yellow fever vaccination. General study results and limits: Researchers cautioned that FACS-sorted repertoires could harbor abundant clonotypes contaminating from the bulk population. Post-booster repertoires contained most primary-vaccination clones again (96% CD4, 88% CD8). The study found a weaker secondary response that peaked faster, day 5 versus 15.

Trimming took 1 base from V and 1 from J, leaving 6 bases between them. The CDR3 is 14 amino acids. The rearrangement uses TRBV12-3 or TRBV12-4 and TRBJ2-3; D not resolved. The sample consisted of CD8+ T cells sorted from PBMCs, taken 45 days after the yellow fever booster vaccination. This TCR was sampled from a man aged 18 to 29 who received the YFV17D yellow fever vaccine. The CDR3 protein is CASSLGPGTDTQYF. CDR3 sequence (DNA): TGTGCCAGCAGTTTAGGTCCCGGCACAGATACGCAGTATTTT.